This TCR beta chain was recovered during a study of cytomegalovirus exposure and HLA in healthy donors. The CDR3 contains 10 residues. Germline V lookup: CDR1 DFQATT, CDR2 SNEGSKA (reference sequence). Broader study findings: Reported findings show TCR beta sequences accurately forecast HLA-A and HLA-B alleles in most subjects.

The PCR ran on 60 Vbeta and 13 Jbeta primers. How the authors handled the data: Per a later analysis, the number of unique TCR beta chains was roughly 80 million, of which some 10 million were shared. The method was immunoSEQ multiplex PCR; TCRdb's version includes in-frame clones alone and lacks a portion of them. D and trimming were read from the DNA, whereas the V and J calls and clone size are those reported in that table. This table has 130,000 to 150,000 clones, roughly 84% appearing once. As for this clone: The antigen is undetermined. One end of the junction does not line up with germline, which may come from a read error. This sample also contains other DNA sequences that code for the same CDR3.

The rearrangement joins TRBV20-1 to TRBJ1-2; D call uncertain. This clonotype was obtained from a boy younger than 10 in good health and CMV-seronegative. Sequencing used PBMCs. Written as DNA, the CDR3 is TGCAGTGCTAGAGCTGAGCTCCCCTCTTTC. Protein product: CSARAELPSF.